The 24 T cell receptor beta chains presented below share a single source sample, sequenced in a study of blood T cell repertoires in COVID-19. TCRdb's copy holds only in-frame clones and misses some; the assay was immunoSEQ multiplex PCR. The data contain under 150,000 clones, 84% of them seen just once; the ten biggest clones take up roughly 13%. Sequenced input: peripheral blood. These receptors came from a human donor in a cohort sampled during active COVID-19.

The rearrangement links TRBV18 to TRBJ2-7; D may be TRBD1 (5 bases). Germline CDR1 KGHSH, CDR2 LQKENI. V lost 3 bases to trimming and J lost 6 bases, with 18 bases between them. The CDR3 extends over 15 amino acids. CDR3 coding DNA: TGTGCCAGCTCACCGGGGCATGACCCACTACGCGAGCAGTACTTC. Its translation: CASSPGHDPLREQYF.

V and J are TRBV9 and TRBJ2-6; TRBD2 aligns across 11 bases. The CDR3 runs to 18 residues. With V trimmed by 3 bases and J by 0 bases, 5 bases remained unmatched. Germline V gives CDR1 SGDLS, CDR2 YYNGEE. The CDR3 nucleotides are TGTGCCAGCAGCGAGATAGCGGGGGGGCACTCTGGGGCCAACGTCCTGACTTTC. It codes for CASSEIAGGHSGANVLTF.

J is TRBJ1-4 and V is TRBV28; D might be TRBD1 (6 bases). Germline assignment: CDR1 MDHEN and CDR2 SYDVKM. This CDR3 comprises 14 residues. The germline V and J ends were trimmed by 4 bases and 5 bases, with 11 bases remaining between them. The CDR3 region is CASSSTGMNEKLFF. The CDR3 nucleotides read TGTGCCAGCAGTTCAACAGGGATGAATGAAAAACTGTTTTTT.

This clone was observed a single time. This sequence joins TRBV6-5 and TRBJ1-2; 10 bases are shared with TRBD1. The germline gives CDR1 MNHEY, CDR2 SVGAGI. The junction had 4 bases not matched to a gene; V was cut back by 5 bases and J by 1 base. This CDR3 spans 15 amino acids. The CDR3 nucleotides are TGTGCCAGCAGTACGGGACAGGGGTTTAACTATGGCTACACCTTC. Amino acids: CASSTGQGFNYGYTF.

The chain links TRBV7-6 to TRBJ2-7; D might be TRBD2 (5 bases). The CDR3 is 14 residues long. CDR1 is SGHVS, CDR2 FNYEAQ, per germline. V was clipped by 2 bases and J by 0 bases, with 8 bases between them. For the CDR3, the DNA is TGTGCCAGCAGCTTACAAGAGGGCTCCTACGAGCAGTACTTC. It codes for CASSLQEGSYEQYF.

The chain carries TRBV9 and TRBJ2-7; TRBD1 aligns across 11 bases. This CDR3 is built from 14 residues. V was pared by 0 bases and J by 4 bases, with 0 bases of the junction left unmatched. CDR1 is SGDLS and CDR2 is YYNGEE in the germline V gene. Here the CDR3 reads CASSVGDRGYEQYF. The CDR3 DNA is TGTGCCAGCAGCGTAGGGGACAGGGGGTACGAGCAGTACTTC.

The chain links TRBV4-1 to TRBJ2-1; TRBD2 matches at 15 bases. Germline values: CDR1 MGHRA, CDR2 YSYEKL. V shed 4 bases and J 3 bases; nucleotides not matched to a gene: 7. The CDR3 extends over 18 amino acids. The CDR3 reads CASSRRTSGGASYNEQFF. The CDR3, as DNA: TGCGCCAGCAGCCGTCGGACTAGCGGGGGGGCGAGCTACAATGAGCAGTTCTTC.

This clone was recorded once. This sequence joins TRBV3-1 (or the pseudogene TRBV3-2) and TRBJ1-1; D call uncertain. The CDR3 is made up of 12 amino acids. Deletions cut 2 bases from V and 11 bases from J, with 12 bases between. Germline CDR1 and CDR2: LGHDT and YNNKEL (reference sequence). The CDR3 DNA reads TGTGCCAGCAGCCAAACTGGACGGGAGGCTTTCTTT. As protein: CASSQTGREAFF.

The chain combines TRBV12-3 or TRBV12-4 with TRBJ2-3, with TRBD2 as a possible D gene (5 bases). V gave up 3 bases and J gave up 4 bases, with 8 bases separating them. The CDR3 is made up of 13 amino acids. This CDR3 reads CASSLRAPDTQYF. CDR3 nucleotide sequence: TGTGCCAGCAGTTTGCGGGCCCCAGATACGCAGTATTTT.

Worth noting for this clone: The sample contains more than one DNA sequence encoding this CDR3. The chain recombines TRBV5-1 with TRBJ2-3, with 7 nucleotides matching TRBD2. Germline CDR1 reads SGHRS; CDR2 reads YFSETQ. There are 15 residues in the CDR3. V gave up 2 bases and J gave up 0 bases; unmatched junction bases: 3. CDR3 residues: CASSFSGGSTDTQYF. The CDR3 coding sequence is TGCGCCAGCAGCTTTTCGGGGGGAAGCACAGATACGCAGTATTTT. The variable domain in full, with the rest retrieved from reference TRBV5-1 and TRBJ2-3, is KAGVTQTPRYLIKTRGQQVTLSCSPISGHRSVSWYQQTPGQGLQFLFEYFSETQRNKGNFPGRFSGRQFSNSRSEMNVSTLELGDSALYLCASSFSGGSTDTQYFGPGTRLTVL.

The V and J genes are TRBV7-9 and TRBJ1-1; TRBD1 might be the D (6 bases). V lost 1 base to trimming and J lost 0 bases, with 12 bases between them. CDR3 size: 16 residues. CDR1 is SEHNR, CDR2 FQNEAQ, per germline (reference sequence). The CDR3 here is CASSLDRVYVNTEAFF. The CDR3, as DNA: TGTGCCAGCAGCTTAGACAGGGTGTATGTGAACACTGAAGCTTTCTTT.

The chain uses TRBV7-9 and TRBJ2-3; D is possibly TRBD2 (7 bases). The CDR3 has 15 residues. Germline V gene lookup returns CDR1 SEHNR and CDR2 FQNEAQ (reference sequence). V was shortened by 2 bases and J by 2 bases, with 11 bases between the two germline ends. CDR3 region: CASSLFGGLTDTQYF. CDR3 sequence (DNA): TGTGCCAGCAGCTTATTCGGGGGGCTCACAGATACGCAGTATTTT.

The rearrangement links TRBV29-1 to TRBJ1-3, with D hard to call. The CDR3 runs 13 residues. Germline V lookup: CDR1 SQVTM, CDR2 ANQGSEA. Trimming shortened V by 3 bases and J by 0 bases, and 6 bases separated the two germline ends. CDR3 in amino acids: CSVEGSSGNTIYF. Here the CDR3 DNA reads TGCAGCGTTGAGGGCAGCTCTGGAAACACCATATATTTT.

V usage is TRBV7-8 and J usage is TRBJ2-3; 9 nucleotides align to TRBD1. V dropped 1 base and J dropped 3; count of bases not matched to a gene: 11. The germline CDR1 and CDR2 sequences are SGHVS and FQNEAQ. The CDR3 contains 18 residues. The CDR3 spells CASSLVSRDRVWTDTQYF. The CDR3 DNA follows: TGTGCCAGCAGCTTAGTTTCCCGGGACAGGGTTTGGACAGATACGCAGTATTTT.

In its sample, this clone was seen once. The chain is built from TRBV4-1 and TRBJ2-1, with TRBD1 matching over 8 bases. Germline V CDR1 and CDR2: MGHRA, YSYEKL. The CDR3 length is 13 residues. V trimming: 5 bases; J trimming: 8 bases; junction bases outside the gene matches: 5. DNA for the CDR3: TGCGCCAGCAGCTCACAGGGGGGCCATGAGCAGTTCTTC. Its protein product is CASSSQGGHEQFF.

The V gene is TRBV6-6, the J gene TRBJ2-5; 7 nucleotides match TRBD1. CDR1 is MNHNY and CDR2 is SVGAGI in the germline V gene (reference sequence). The CDR3 covers 17 residues. V dropped 5 bases and J dropped 3; count of bases not matched to a gene: 15. This CDR3 reads CASSPRHIGGTEETQYF. The CDR3 bases are TGTGCCAGCAGTCCACGCCACATAGGGGGCACGGAAGAGACCCAGTACTTC.

J is TRBJ2-3 and V is TRBV10-1; D possibly corresponds to TRBD2 (5 bases). The CDR3 totals 15 residues. V lost 2 bases and J 2 bases, leaving 11 bases between the germline ends. Germline V lookup: CDR1 WNHNN, CDR2 SYGVQD (reference sequence). Written as DNA, the CDR3 is TGCGCCAGCAGTGAGCTCCGGAGGCCCACAGATACGCAGTATTTT. As protein: CASSELRRPTDTQYF.

The genes are TRBV7-6 and TRBJ2-1; 7 bases match TRBD2. The V gene end was trimmed by 1 base and the J gene end by 2 bases; junction bases not matched to a gene: 11. This CDR3 contains 18 residues. Germline V lookup: CDR1 SGHVS, CDR2 FNYEAQ. Here the CDR3 reads CASSLDPLGGGTYNEQFF. CDR3 sequence (DNA): TGTGCCAGCAGCTTAGATCCCTTGGGCGGGGGAACCTACAATGAGCAGTTCTTC.

The chain has TRBV6-1 and TRBJ1-1; D is possibly TRBD1 (5 bases). V lost 2 bases and J 0 bases, leaving 16 bases between the germline ends. The CDR3 spans 17 residues. Germline loops: CDR1 MNHNS, CDR2 SASEGT. In DNA form, the CDR3 reads TGTGCCAGCAGTGAATTGGGGCACCGAAGCATGAACACTGAAGCTTTCTTT. Translation gives CASSELGHRSMNTEAFF.

The J gene is TRBJ2-3, the V gene TRBV7-3; 10 nucleotides align to TRBD2. Germline V gene data show CDR1 as SGHTA and CDR2 as FQGTGA. V trimming: 5 bases; J trimming: 6 bases; junction bases outside the gene matches: 5. The CDR3 consists of 14 residues. CDR3 in DNA: TGTGCCAGCAGCCCTAGCGGGGGTTCGGATACGCAGTATTTT. This codes for CASSPSGGSDTQYF.

This CDR3 is CASSQDLRQGASSTDTQYF. The CDR3 nucleotides are TGTGCCAGCAGCCAAGATCTGAGACAGGGGGCGAGTAGCACAGATACGCAGTATTTT. The chain recombines TRBV3-1 (or the pseudogene TRBV3-2) with TRBJ2-3; TRBD1 matches at 10 bases. This CDR3 has 19 residues. The V gene end was trimmed by 0 bases and the J gene end by 0 bases; junction bases not matched to a gene: 9. CDR1 is LGHDT, CDR2 YNNKEL, per germline (reference sequence).

The V gene is TRBV12-3 or TRBV12-4, the J gene TRBJ2-7; D uncertain. This CDR3 has 11 amino acids. V lost 5 bases and J lost 4, with 6 bases in between. CDR3: CASSGQYEQYF. The CDR3 DNA sequence: TGTGCCAGCAGTGGGCAGTACGAGCAGTACTTC.

The chain combines TRBV3-1 (or the pseudogene TRBV3-2) with TRBJ2-2, with TRBD2 as a possible D gene (6 bases). The CDR3 has 16 residues. The V and J ends lost 4 bases and 0 bases respectively, with 12 bases between them. The germline V gene has CDR1 LGHDT and CDR2 YNNKEL (reference sequence). The CDR3 loop is CASSLGGATNTGELFF. The DNA of the CDR3 is TGTGCCAGCAGCCTCGGGGGTGCTACGAACACCGGGGAGCTGTTTTTT.

The CDR3 DNA follows: TGTGCCAGCAGCCAAGATCGGGGGGGGGCAGCCCGGAAGCAACTGTTTTTT. Translation: CASSQDRGGAARKQLFF. The V and J genes are TRBV3-1 (or the pseudogene TRBV3-2) and TRBJ1-4; TRBD1 might be the D (6 bases). CDR1 and CDR2 (germline): LGHDT, YNNKEL (reference sequence). The CDR3 has 17 residues. With 0 bases removed from V and 12 bases from J, the gap between germline ends came to 23 bases.